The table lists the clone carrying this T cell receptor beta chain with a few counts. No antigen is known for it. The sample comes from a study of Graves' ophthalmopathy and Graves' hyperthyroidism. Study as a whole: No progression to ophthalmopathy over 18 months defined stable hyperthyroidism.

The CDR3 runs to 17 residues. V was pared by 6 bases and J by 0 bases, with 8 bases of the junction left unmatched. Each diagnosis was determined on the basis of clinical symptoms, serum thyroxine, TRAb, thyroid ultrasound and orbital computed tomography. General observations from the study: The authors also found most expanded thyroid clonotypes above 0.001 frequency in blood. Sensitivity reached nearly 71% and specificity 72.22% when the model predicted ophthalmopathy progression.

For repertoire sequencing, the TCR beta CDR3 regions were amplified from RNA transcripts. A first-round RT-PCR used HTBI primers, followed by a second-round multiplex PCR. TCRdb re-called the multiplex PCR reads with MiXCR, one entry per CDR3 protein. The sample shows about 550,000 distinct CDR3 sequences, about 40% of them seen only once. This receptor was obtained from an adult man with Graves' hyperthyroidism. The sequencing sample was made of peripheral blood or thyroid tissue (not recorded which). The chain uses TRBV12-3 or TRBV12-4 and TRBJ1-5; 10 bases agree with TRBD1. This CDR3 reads CASRSGTGVYSNQPQHF. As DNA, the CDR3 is TGTGCCAGCAGATCCGGGACAGGGGTTTATAGCAATCAGCCCCAGCATTTT.